The 4 T cell receptor beta chains below were found in one sample sequenced in a study of PD-1 blockade in classical Hodgkin lymphoma. There was relapse after autologous stem cell transplantation in every patient, and there was variation in brentuximab vedotin exposure. The repertoire was sequenced with immunoSEQ multiplex PCR; TCRdb's copy has only in-frame clones and lacks some. The sample holds 24,000 or so clones, about 82% seen once. The specimen comprised peripheral blood mononuclear cells (PBMCs), sampled before the second cycle of nivolumab. The receptors stem from a human donor with classical Hodgkin lymphoma.

This clone was counted once. The chain's CDR3 is CARSRDSRTSWVETQYF. The CDR3 DNA is TGTGCCAGAAGCCGCGACTCCAGGACTAGCTGGGTGGAGACCCAGTACTTC. The rearrangement uses TRBV5-3 and TRBJ2-5, with 8 bases matching TRBD2. TRBV5-3 is an open reading frame, and its role is uncertain. The V and J ends lost 4 bases and 5 bases, in that order; junction bases with no gene match: 16. The CDR3 spans 17 residues.

The chain couples TRBV7-2 to TRBJ2-3; no clear D. CDR1 and CDR2 (germline): SGHTA, FQGNSA. This CDR3 comprises 15 residues. V was pared by 3 bases and J by 0 bases, with 10 bases between. For the CDR3, the DNA is TGTGCCAGCAGCTTCATTGGGTCGAGCACAGATACGCAGTATTTT. Protein sequence: CASSFIGSSTDTQYF.

This clone came up once. The rearrangement joins TRBV7-2 to TRBJ2-7, with 8 bases lining up with TRBD1. The CDR3 runs 16 residues. J was trimmed by 2 bases and V by 1 base; bases with no gene match: 7. Germline V gene lookup returns CDR1 SGHTA and CDR2 FQGNSA. The CDR3 sequence: CASSLVGQGAAYEQYV. The CDR3 region has the DNA TGTGCCAGCAGCTTAGTAGGGCAGGGGGCGGCCTACGAGCAGTACGTC.

The gene calls are TRBV5-4 and TRBJ1-2; tentatively, D is TRBD1 (6 bases). The CDR3 sequence is 14 residues long. Trimming left V 2 bases short and J 3 bases short, with 11 bases between. Germline assignment: CDR1 SGHNT and CDR2 YYREEE (reference sequence). CDR3 region: CASSLTGIDYGYTF. CDR3 DNA sequence: TGTGCCAGCAGCTTAACAGGGATAGACTATGGCTACACCTTC.